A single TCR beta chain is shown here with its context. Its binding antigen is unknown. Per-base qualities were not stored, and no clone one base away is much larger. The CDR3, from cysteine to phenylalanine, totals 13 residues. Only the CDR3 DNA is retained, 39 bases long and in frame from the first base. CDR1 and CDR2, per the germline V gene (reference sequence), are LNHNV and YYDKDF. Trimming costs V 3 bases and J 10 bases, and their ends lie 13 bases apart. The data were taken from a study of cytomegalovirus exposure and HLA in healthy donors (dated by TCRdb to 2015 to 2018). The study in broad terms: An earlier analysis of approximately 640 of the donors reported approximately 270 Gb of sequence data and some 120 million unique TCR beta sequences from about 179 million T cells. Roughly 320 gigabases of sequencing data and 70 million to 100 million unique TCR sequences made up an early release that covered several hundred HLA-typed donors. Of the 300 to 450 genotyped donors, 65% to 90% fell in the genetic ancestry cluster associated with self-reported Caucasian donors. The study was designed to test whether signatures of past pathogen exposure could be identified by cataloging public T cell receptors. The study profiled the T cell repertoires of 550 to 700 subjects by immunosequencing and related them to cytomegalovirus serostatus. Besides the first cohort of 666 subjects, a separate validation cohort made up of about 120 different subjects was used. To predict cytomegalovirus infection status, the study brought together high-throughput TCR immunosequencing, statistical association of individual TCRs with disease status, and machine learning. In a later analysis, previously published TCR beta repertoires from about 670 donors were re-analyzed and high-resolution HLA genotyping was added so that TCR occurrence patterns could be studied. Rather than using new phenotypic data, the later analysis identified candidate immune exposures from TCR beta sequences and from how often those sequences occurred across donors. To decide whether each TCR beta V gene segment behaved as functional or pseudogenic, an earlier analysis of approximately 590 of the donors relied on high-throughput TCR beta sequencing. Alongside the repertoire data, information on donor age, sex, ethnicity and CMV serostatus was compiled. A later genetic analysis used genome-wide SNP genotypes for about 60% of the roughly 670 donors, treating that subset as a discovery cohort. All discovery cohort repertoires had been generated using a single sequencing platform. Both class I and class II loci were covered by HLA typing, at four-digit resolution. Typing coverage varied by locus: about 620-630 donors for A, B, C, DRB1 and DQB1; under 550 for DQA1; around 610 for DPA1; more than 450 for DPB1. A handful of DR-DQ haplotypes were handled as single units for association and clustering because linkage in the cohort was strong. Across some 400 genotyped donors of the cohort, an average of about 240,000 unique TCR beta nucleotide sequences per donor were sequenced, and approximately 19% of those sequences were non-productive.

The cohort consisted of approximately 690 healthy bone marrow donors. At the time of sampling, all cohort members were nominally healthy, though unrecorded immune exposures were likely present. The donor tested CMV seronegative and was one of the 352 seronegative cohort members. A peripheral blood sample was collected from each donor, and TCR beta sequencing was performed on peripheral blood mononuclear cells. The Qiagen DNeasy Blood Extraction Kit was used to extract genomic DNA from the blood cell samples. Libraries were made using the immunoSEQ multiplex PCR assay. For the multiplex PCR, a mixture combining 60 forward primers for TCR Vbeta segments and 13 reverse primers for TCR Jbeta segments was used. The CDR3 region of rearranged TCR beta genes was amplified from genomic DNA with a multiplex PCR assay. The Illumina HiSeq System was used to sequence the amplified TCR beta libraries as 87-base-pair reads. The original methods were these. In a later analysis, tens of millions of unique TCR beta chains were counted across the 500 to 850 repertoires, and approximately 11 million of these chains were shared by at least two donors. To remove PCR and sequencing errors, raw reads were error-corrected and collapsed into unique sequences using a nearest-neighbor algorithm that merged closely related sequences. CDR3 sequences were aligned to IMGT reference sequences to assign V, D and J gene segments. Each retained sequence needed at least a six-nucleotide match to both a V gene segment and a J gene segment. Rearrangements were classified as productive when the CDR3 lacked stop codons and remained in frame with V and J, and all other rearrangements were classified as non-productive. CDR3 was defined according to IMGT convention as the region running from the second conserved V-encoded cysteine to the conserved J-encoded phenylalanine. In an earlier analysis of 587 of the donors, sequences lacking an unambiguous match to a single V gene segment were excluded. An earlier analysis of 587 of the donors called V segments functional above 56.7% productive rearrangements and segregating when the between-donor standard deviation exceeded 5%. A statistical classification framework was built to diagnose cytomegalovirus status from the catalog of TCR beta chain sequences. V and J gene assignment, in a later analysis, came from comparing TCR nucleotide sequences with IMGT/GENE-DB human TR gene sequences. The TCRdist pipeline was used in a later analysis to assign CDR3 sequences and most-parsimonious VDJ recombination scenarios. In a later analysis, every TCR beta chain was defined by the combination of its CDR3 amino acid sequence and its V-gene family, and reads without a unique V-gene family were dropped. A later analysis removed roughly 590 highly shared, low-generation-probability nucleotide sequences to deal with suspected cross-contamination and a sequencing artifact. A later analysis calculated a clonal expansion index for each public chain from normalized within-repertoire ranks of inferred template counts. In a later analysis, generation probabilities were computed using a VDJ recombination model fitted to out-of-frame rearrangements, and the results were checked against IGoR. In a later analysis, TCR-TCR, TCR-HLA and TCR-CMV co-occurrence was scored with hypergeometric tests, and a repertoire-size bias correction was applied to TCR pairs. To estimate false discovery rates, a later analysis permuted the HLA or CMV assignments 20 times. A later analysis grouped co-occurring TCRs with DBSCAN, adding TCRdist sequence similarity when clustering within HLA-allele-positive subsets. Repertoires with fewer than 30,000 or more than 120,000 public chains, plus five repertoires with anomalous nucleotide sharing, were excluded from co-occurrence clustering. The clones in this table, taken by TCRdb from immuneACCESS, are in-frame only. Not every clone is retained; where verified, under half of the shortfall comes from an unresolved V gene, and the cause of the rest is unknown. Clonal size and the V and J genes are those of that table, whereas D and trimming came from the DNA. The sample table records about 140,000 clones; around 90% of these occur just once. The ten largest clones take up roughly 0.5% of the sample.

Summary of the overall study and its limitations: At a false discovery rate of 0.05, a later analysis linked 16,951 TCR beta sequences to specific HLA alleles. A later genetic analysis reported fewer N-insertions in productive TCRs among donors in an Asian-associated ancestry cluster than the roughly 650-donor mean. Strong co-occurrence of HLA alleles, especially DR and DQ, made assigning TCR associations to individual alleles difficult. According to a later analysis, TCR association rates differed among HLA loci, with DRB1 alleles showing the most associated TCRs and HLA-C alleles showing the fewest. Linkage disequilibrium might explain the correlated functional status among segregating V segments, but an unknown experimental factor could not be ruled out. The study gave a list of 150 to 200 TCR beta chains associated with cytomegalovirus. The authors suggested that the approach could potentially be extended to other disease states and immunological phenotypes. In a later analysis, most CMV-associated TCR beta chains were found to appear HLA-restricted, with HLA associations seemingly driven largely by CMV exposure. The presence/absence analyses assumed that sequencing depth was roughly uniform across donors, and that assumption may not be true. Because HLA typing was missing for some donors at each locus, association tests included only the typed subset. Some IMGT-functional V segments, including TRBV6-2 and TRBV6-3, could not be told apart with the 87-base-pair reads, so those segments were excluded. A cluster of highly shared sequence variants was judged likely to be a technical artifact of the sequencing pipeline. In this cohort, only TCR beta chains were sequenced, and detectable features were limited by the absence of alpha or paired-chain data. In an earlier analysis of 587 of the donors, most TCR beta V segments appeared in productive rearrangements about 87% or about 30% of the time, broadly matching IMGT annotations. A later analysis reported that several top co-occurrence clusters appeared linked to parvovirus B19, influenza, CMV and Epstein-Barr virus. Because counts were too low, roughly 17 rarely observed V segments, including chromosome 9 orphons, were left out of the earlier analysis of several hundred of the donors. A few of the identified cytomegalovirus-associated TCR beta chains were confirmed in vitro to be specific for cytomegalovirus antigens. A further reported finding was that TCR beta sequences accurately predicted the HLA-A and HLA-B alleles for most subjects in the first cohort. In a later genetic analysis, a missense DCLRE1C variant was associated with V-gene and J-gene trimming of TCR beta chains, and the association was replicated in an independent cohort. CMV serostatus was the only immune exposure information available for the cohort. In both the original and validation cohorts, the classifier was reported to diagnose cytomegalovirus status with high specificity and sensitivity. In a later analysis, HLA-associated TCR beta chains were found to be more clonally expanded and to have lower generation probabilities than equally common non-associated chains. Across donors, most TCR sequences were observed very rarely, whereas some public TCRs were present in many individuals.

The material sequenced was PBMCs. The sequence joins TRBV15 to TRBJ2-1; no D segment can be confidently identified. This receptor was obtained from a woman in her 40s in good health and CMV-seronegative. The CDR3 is CATSSLSPFEQFF. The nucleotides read TGTGCCACCAGCAGTCTATCCCCCTTCGAGCAGTTCTTC.